Listed below are T cell receptor beta chains from one sample, sequenced in a study of control samples from healthy donors and cancer patients. The protocol was immunoSEQ multiplex PCR, while the TCRdb copy is restricted to in-frame clones and leaves out a portion. The repertoire consists of roughly 100,000 clones, with 88% occurring once and the leading ten covering over 12%. The sequenced material came from blood. These TCRs come from a man aged 25 to 40 in good health. Both conserved end residues are part of each CDR3. The D gene is left open where the match is weak. Part of the rows lack a size; the others show once, few, many or a class for expanded clones.

clone size	V gene	J gene	D gene	CDR3 protein	CDR3 DNA
.	TRBV7-2	TRBJ1-2	TRBD1	CASRATGAYGYTF	TGTGCCAGCAGGGCAACAGGGGCCTATGGCTACACCTTC
.	TRBV11-1	TRBJ2-7	TRBD1	CASSLISGQIYEQYF	TGTGCCAGCAGCTTAATTTCGGGACAGATCTACGAGCAGTACTTC
.	TRBV9	TRBJ2-5	.	CASSVRGGGIGGETQYF	TGTGCCAGCAGCGTCCGGGGAGGGGGCATTGGCGGAGAGACCCAGTACTTC
.	TRBV2	TRBJ2-7	TRBD1	CASRPGTGWDEQYF	TGTGCCAGCAGACCCGGGACAGGGTGGGACGAGCAGTACTTC
.	TRBV19	TRBJ2-3	TRBD1	CASTKLTGGPDTQYF	TGTGCCAGTACAAAACTAACAGGGGGCCCAGATACGCAGTATTTT
.	TRBV7-9	TRBJ1-1	.	CASSFSGNTEAFF	TGTGCCAGCAGCTTTTCAGGGAACACTGAAGCTTTCTTT
.	TRBV27	TRBJ1-1	.	CASSYASLRTEAFF	TGTGCCAGCAGTTACGCTAGTCTTCGGACCGAAGCTTTCTTT
.	TRBV11-2	TRBJ1-1	TRBD1	CASSFGQGKAEAFF	TGTGCCAGCAGCTTTGGACAGGGAAAGGCTGAAGCTTTCTTT
.	TRBV5-1	TRBJ2-7	TRBD2	CASSPAGAHEQYF	TGCGCCAGCAGCCCAGCGGGAGCCCACGAGCAGTACTTC
.	TRBV7-3	TRBJ2-3	TRBD2	CASSSSGVTDTQYF	TGTGCCAGCAGCTCTAGCGGGGTCACAGATACGCAGTATTTT
once	TRBV11-2	TRBJ2-3	TRBD2	CASTQNGGDTQYF	TGTGCCAGCACTCAAAACGGGGGGGATACGCAGTATTTT
.	TRBV29-1	TRBJ2-1	.	CSGGWGRGNEQFF	TGCAGCGGGGGATGGGGTCGGGGCAATGAGCAGTTCTTC
.	TRBV11-2	TRBJ1-6	.	CASTRSGQNNSPLHF	TGTGCCAGCACCCGTTCTGGGCAGAATAATTCACCCCTCCACTTT
.	TRBV7-9	TRBJ1-4	TRBD1	CASSLTGTGGARWGEKLFF	TGTGCCAGCAGCCTGACCGGGACAGGGGGTGCCCGGTGGGGGGAAAAACTGTTTTTT
.	TRBV27	TRBJ2-5	.	CASAWVGRMNQETQYF	TGTGCCAGCGCTTGGGTAGGGAGAATGAATCAAGAGACCCAGTACTTC
.	TRBV5-4	TRBJ1-3	.	CASQDRFSGNTIYF	TGTGCCAGCCAAGACAGGTTTTCTGGAAACACCATATATTTT
once	TRBV2	TRBJ2-7	TRBD1	CASIRTGATYEQYF	TGTGCCAGCATCCGGACAGGGGCGACCTACGAGCAGTACTTC
.	TRBV5-6	TRBJ1-1	TRBD1	CASSFGTGPTEAFF	TGTGCCAGCAGCTTTGGGACAGGGCCCACTGAAGCTTTCTTT
once	TRBV7-3	TRBJ1-1	.	CASSSGAGLGAFF	TGTGCCAGCAGCTCGGGGGCGGGACTCGGAGCTTTCTTT
.	TRBV20-1	TRBJ1-1	.	CSASRRGGNTEAFF	TGCAGTGCTAGTAGGAGGGGGGGGAACACTGAAGCTTTCTTT
.	TRBV27	TRBJ1-2	.	CASSLLGGGGYTF	TGTGCCAGCAGTTTATTGGGAGGAGGTGGCTACACCTTC
.	TRBV10-3	TRBJ2-7	TRBD1	CAIAGQGAVYEQYF	TGTGCCATAGCAGGACAGGGGGCGGTGTACGAGCAGTACTTC
.	TRBV28	TRBJ1-3	.	CASSLQGRVVSGNTIYF	TGTGCCAGCAGTTTACAGGGTAGGGTTGTCTCTGGAAACACCATATATTTT
.	TRBV7-3	TRBJ2-1	TRBD1	CASSLDSTGVYNEQFF	TGTGCCAGCAGCTTAGACTCGACAGGGGTATACAATGAGCAGTTCTTC
.	TRBV10-1	TRBJ2-4	.	CASSTLWPHSLLAKNIQYF	TGCGCCAGCAGTACGCTTTGGCCCCATTCCCTACTAGCCAAAAACATTCAGTACTTC
.	TRBV6-5	TRBJ1-3	.	CASSYGRSSGNTIYF	TGTGCCAGCAGTTACGGCCGAAGCTCTGGAAACACCATATATTTT
.	TRBV2	TRBJ2-1	TRBD2	CASVSAGTSGTDEQFF	TGTGCCAGCGTCTCGGCCGGGACTAGCGGGACAGATGAGCAGTTCTTC
.	TRBV20-1	TRBJ2-3	.	CSASTPTTQYF	TGCAGTGCTAGTACGCCGACTACGCAGTATTTT
.	TRBV21-1	TRBJ2-7	.	CASSGGHYSYEQYF	TGTGCCAGCAGTGGGGGACACTACTCCTACGAGCAGTACTTC
.	TRBV6-2/TRBV6-3	TRBJ2-5	.	CASSYYGSQGTETQYF	TGTGCCAGCAGTTATTACGGGAGTCAGGGGACGGAGACCCAGTACTTC
once	TRBV5-6	TRBJ2-5	TRBD1	CASSLIGGGETQYF	TGTGCCAGCAGCTTGATAGGGGGCGGTGAGACCCAGTACTTC
.	TRBV30	TRBJ2-2	.	CAWKGGGGRLSGELFF	TGTGCCTGGAAGGGGGGTGGCGGGAGATTGTCCGGGGAGCTGTTTTTT
.	TRBV19	TRBJ1-5	.	CASSQGHPGAQHF	TGTGCCAGTAGCCAAGGACACCCCGGGGCCCAGCATTTT
.	TRBV18	TRBJ1-4	TRBD1	CASSATGTGYEKLFF	TGTGCCAGCTCAGCGACCGGGACAGGGTATGAAAAACTGTTTTTT
.	TRBV6-6	TRBJ1-2	TRBD1	CASSRLTGRYGYTF	TGTGCCAGCAGCAGATTGACAGGGAGGTATGGCTACACCTTC
.	TRBV18	TRBJ2-3	.	CASSPPAGPDTQYF	TGTGCCAGCTCACCACCGGCGGGGCCAGATACGCAGTATTTT
.	TRBV28	TRBJ2-2	.	CASSLPQDTGELFF	TGTGCCAGCAGTTTACCACAGGACACCGGGGAGCTGTTTTTT
.	TRBV30	TRBJ1-4	.	CAWRAYGGHLRAGEKLFF	TGTGCCTGGAGGGCCTACGGCGGGCACCTAAGGGCGGGTGAAAAACTGTTTTTT
.	TRBV6-2/TRBV6-3	TRBJ2-5	.	CASSYRRGMETQYF	TGTGCCAGCAGTTACCGGAGGGGTATGGAGACCCAGTACTTC
.	TRBV19	TRBJ2-1	TRBD2	CASSVTSGGYNEQFF	TGTGCCAGTAGTGTGACTAGCGGAGGCTACAATGAGCAGTTCTTC
.	TRBV29-1	TRBJ2-2	.	CSVGGPGELFF	TGCAGCGTTGGTGGTCCCGGGGAGCTGTTTTTT
.	TRBV18	TRBJ2-6	.	CASSPASAGANVLTF	TGTGCCAGCTCACCCGCTTCGGCTGGGGCCAACGTCCTGACTTTC
.	TRBV6-6	TRBJ2-1	TRBD2	CASSPRTSGYNEQFF	TGTGCCAGCAGCCCTAGGACTAGCGGTTACAATGAGCAGTTCTTC
.	TRBV6-2/TRBV6-3	TRBJ2-7	TRBD2	CASSYGTSGYEQYF	TGTGCCAGCAGTTACGGGACTAGCGGCTACGAGCAGTACTTC
.	TRBV5-1	TRBJ2-3	.	CASSLVTDTQYF	TGCGCCAGCAGCTTGGTGACAGATACGCAGTATTTT
once	TRBV7-9	TRBJ1-4	.	CASSKVATNEKLFF	TGTGCCAGCTCTAAGGTCGCGACTAATGAAAAACTGTTTTTT
.	TRBV27	TRBJ2-2	.	CASSLISTTNTGELFF	TGTGCCAGCAGTTTAATTTCGACCACGAACACCGGGGAGCTGTTTTTT